The 5 T cell receptor beta chains below all came from one sample that was sequenced in a study of blood T cell repertoires in COVID-19. TCRdb's copy holds only in-frame clones and misses some; the assay was immunoSEQ multiplex PCR. The sample shows about 34,000 clones, 75% to 90% of them seen only once. The sample was peripheral blood. The receptors derive from a man in his 60s with active COVID-19.

In nucleotides, the CDR3 is TGTGCCAGCAGTTACGCTACAGGGTACGGAAACACCATATATTTT. Its protein is CASSYATGYGNTIYF. The chain employs TRBV6-5 and TRBJ1-3, with D possibly matching TRBD1 (6 bases). CDR1 MNHEY and CDR2 SVGAGI come from the germline V gene. The CDR3 length is 15 residues. Trimming pared 2 bases from V and 4 bases from J, leaving 12 bases between.

The J gene is TRBJ2-7, the V gene TRBV23-1; the match to TRBD1 covers 7 bases. TRBV23-1 is reported as an ORF; its role is uncertain. V trimming: 0 bases; J trimming: 2 bases; junction bases outside the gene matches: 4. CDR3 length: 15 amino acids. CDR3 in amino acids: CASSQSQGLAYEQYF. For the CDR3, the DNA is TGCGCCAGCAGTCAATCACAGGGGTTAGCCTACGAGCAGTACTTC.

The chain is built from TRBV6-5 and TRBJ2-7; 9 nucleotides match TRBD1. Germline V gene sequence: CDR1 MNHEY, CDR2 SVGAGI. Germline trimming cut 6 bases from V and 4 bases from J; bases unmatched to any gene: 4. The CDR3 covers 13 residues. CDR3 in amino acids: CASRLDRGYEQYF. The CDR3 DNA follows: TGTGCCAGCAGACTGGACAGGGGATACGAGCAGTACTTC.

The chain recombines TRBV4-1 with TRBJ2-3, with D perhaps matching TRBD2 (6 bases). V shed 0 bases and J shed 5 bases, with 24 bases lying between them. The V gene's germline CDR1 is MGHRA and CDR2 YSYEKL. The CDR3 extends over 19 amino acids. The CDR3 is CASSQEGLAEGYSGDTQYF. The CDR3 region has the DNA TGCGCCAGCAGCCAAGAGGGGTTAGCGGAGGGGTATTCGGGAGATACGCAGTATTTT.

V gene TRBV5-5 combines with J gene TRBJ2-5; D may be TRBD2 (6 bases). Per the germline V gene, CDR1 is SGHKS and CDR2 is YYEKEE (reference sequence). The CDR3 consists of 15 residues. V lost 4 bases, J lost 2 bases, and 15 bases lay in between. The CDR3 is CASSRISTRQETQYF. CDR3 DNA sequence: TGTGCCAGCAGCCGGATCTCGACTAGACAAGAGACCCAGTACTTC.